The 17 T cell receptor beta chains reported below all come from one sample, sequenced in a study of blood T cell repertoires in COVID-19. Assay used: immunoSEQ multiplex PCR; TCRdb lists only in-frame clones, some missing. Here the sample spans a few hundred thousand clones, 85% to 90% being singletons. The sample was PBMCs or T cells enriched from blood (not recorded which). Receptors were obtained from a woman under 30 in a cohort exposed to, infected with or recovered from COVID-19 (not recorded which).

This rearrangement joins TRBV6-5 to TRBJ2-2; 7 nucleotides agree with TRBD2. J gave up 7 bases and V 2 bases, and 10 bases lay outside the gene matches. From germline, CDR1 is MNHEY and CDR2 SVGAGI. There are 16 residues in the CDR3. In nucleotides, the CDR3 is TGTGCCAGCAGTTACGGGGAGGGAGGGAGGAGCGGGGAGCTGTTTTTT. Translating gives CASSYGEGGRSGELFF.

This clone was found once. J is TRBJ2-1 and V is TRBV3-1 (or the pseudogene TRBV3-2); D is possibly TRBD2 (6 bases). The germline CDR1 and CDR2 sequences are LGHDT and YNNKEL (reference sequence). This CDR3 comprises 12 residues. Trimming stripped 3 bases from V and 9 bases from J, with 9 bases between. CDR3 loop: CASSQGDFEQFF. The CDR3, as DNA: TGTGCCAGCAGCCAGGGGGACTTTGAGCAGTTCTTC.

DNA for the CDR3: TGTGCCAGACGGGAAGTAAATGTCAAGCCCCAGCATTTT. It codes for CARREVNVKPQHF. The rearrangement uses TRBV7-8 and TRBJ1-5, with D uncertain. The V and J ends lost 9 bases and 8 bases respectively, with 17 bases between them. The germline gives CDR1 SGHVS, CDR2 FQNEAQ. The CDR3 runs to 13 residues.

This rearrangement joins TRBV2 to TRBJ2-7; 7 positions agree with TRBD1. Germline CDR1 and CDR2: SNHLY and FYNNEI. This CDR3 comprises 14 residues. V lost 6 bases to trimming and J lost 2 bases; unmatched junction nucleotides: 7. The CDR3 region is CASSKPGQTYEQYF. The CDR3 region has the DNA TGTGCCAGCAGCAAACCGGGACAGACCTACGAGCAGTACTTC.

This clone has only one observation. The chain links TRBV12-3 or TRBV12-4 to TRBJ2-3; D ambiguous. Trimming stripped 2 bases from V and 3 bases from J, with 6 bases between. The CDR3 covers 13 residues. CDR3 region: CASSLISTDTQYF. Written as DNA, the CDR3 is TGTGCCAGCAGTTTAATTTCAACAGATACGCAGTATTTT.

This chain links TRBV30 with TRBJ1-2, with D hard to call. Germline CDR1 is GTSNPN and CDR2 is SVGIG (reference sequence). V was trimmed by 5 bases and J by 4 bases, leaving 11 bases between them. The CDR3 consists of 12 residues. CDR3 sequence: CAWGDRGYGYTF. CDR3 sequence (DNA): TGTGCCTGGGGCGACCGAGGCTATGGCTACACCTTC.

V gene TRBV15 combines with J gene TRBJ2-3; D may be TRBD1 (6 bases). The CDR3 covers 15 residues. V was shortened by 5 bases and J by 2 bases, with 14 bases between the two germline ends. CDR1 and CDR2 (germline): LNHNV, YYDKDF (reference sequence). The CDR3 here is CATSPGTPYTDTQYF. The CDR3 region has the DNA TGTGCCACCAGCCCCGGGACACCCTACACAGATACGCAGTATTTT.

The chain employs TRBV28 and TRBJ1-6; D call uncertain. This CDR3 has 15 residues. V dropped 5 bases and J dropped 8 bases, with 16 bases sitting between them. From germline, CDR1 is MDHEN and CDR2 SYDVKM. CDR3 loop: CASSETRPRDSPLHF. In nucleotides, the CDR3 is TGTGCCAGCAGTGAAACCCGACCGCGGGATTCACCCCTCCACTTT.

As DNA, the CDR3 is TGTGCCAGCAGGAACGGGGGGCCTGGAAACACCATATATTTT. Amino acid sequence: CASRNGGPGNTIYF. V and J are TRBV28 and TRBJ1-3, with TRBD1 as a possible D gene (6 bases). This CDR3 spans 14 amino acids. The V end lost 6 bases, the J end lost 2 bases, and 11 bases lay between the germline ends. Germline V gives CDR1 MDHEN, CDR2 SYDVKM.

The chain uses TRBV12-3 or TRBV12-4 and TRBJ2-7; the match to TRBD2 covers 7 bases. CDR3 length: 12 amino acids. V was clipped by 5 bases and J by 2 bases; unmatched bases: 0. CDR3 sequence: CASSRGAYEQYF. In DNA form, the CDR3 reads TGTGCCAGCAGTCGGGGGGCCTACGAGCAGTACTTC.

There are a few counts of this clone. The CDR3 is CASSISSGTGELFF. The CDR3 bases are TGTGCCAGTAGTATTTCTTCAGGGACCGGGGAGCTGTTTTTT. V and J are TRBV19 and TRBJ2-2; weak D call: TRBD1 (5 bases). Germline CDR1 and CDR2: LNHDA and SQIVND (reference sequence). V was trimmed by 3 bases and J by 5 bases, leaving 10 bases between them. The CDR3 contains 14 residues.

The count of this clone is one. The J gene is TRBJ2-1, the V gene TRBV6-5; D is perhaps TRBD1 (5 bases). CDR3 size: 14 residues. From germline, CDR1 is MNHEY and CDR2 SVGAGI. The V gene lost 6 bases and the J gene lost 0 bases, with 9 bases spanning the gap. The DNA of the CDR3 is TGTGCCAGCAGAGGGGCGGACTCCTACAATGAGCAGTTCTTC. Its translation is CASRGADSYNEQFF.

V usage is TRBV28 and J usage is TRBJ1-1, with D maybe TRBD1 (6 bases). V lost 6 bases, J lost 0 bases, and 14 bases lay in between. The CDR3 totals 15 residues. The germline V gene has CDR1 MDHEN and CDR2 SYDVKM. The CDR3 spells CASRPPQGLNTEAFF. CDR3 nucleotides: TGTGCCAGCAGACCACCACAGGGATTGAACACTGAAGCTTTCTTT.

The V call is TRBV12-3 or TRBV12-4, the J call TRBJ2-7, with D perhaps TRBD2 (6 bases). CDR3 length: 13 amino acids. Trimming shortened V by 4 bases and J by 4 bases, and 11 bases separated the two germline ends. CDR3 protein: CASSWGLKYEQYF. In DNA, the CDR3 is TGTGCCAGCAGTTGGGGACTCAAATACGAGCAGTACTTC.

The CDR3 loop reads CASSLWQNTGELFF. CDR3 nucleotides: TGTGCCAGCAGCTTATGGCAAAACACCGGGGAGCTGTTTTTT. This chain joins TRBV13 and TRBJ2-2; D remains unclear. Trimming removed 2 bases from V and 2 bases from J, with 6 bases in between. Per the germline V gene, CDR1 is PRHDT and CDR2 is FYEKMQ (reference sequence). This CDR3 comprises 14 residues.

Worth noting for this clone: This specimen includes other DNA sequences encoding the same CDR3. This chain's CDR3 is CASSEGQGVQPQHF. The CDR3 DNA sequence: TGTGCCAGCAGTGAAGGGCAGGGGGTCCAGCCCCAGCATTTT. V is TRBV2 and J is TRBJ1-5; TRBD1 aligns across 7 bases. Germline values: CDR1 SNHLY, CDR2 FYNNEI. This CDR3 has 14 amino acids. The junction had 4 bases not matched to a gene; V was cut back by 1 base and J by 7 bases.

The rearrangement links TRBV12-5 to TRBJ2-1; no reliable D call. The CDR3 extends over 13 amino acids. The V end lost 5 bases, the J end lost 12 bases, and 17 bases lay between the germline ends. Looked up from germline, CDR1 is LGHNT and CDR2 is FRNRAP. CDR3: CASGPLGSITQFF. As DNA, the CDR3 is TGTGCTAGTGGTCCCCTAGGAAGTATTACGCAGTTCTTC.